This entry lists 13 T cell receptor beta chains sequenced from one sample in a study of shared clonotypes between healthy human individuals. The repertoire was sequenced with immunoSEQ multiplex PCR; TCRdb's copy has only in-frame clones and lacks some. The sample shows millions of clones, approximately 94% of them seen only once. As defined, naive CD8 cells were CD45RO-negative and positively selected for CCR7, with terminally differentiated effector memory CD45RA+ cells excluded. The sample comprised naive CD8+ T cells sorted from blood. The receptors were gathered from a man younger than 35 in good health.

Details on this clone: The sample carries other DNA sequences with the same CDR3. The CDR3 DNA follows: TGTGCCAGCAGCTTGGAATCGTCCTACGAGCAGTACTTC. Amino acids: CASSLESSYEQYF. V is TRBV7-9 and J is TRBJ2-7; no reliable D call. With 3 bases removed from V and 1 base from J, the gap between germline ends came to 7 bases. Germline CDR1 is SEHNR and CDR2 is FQNEAQ (reference sequence). CDR3 length equals 13 residues. The full variable domain, with the rest looked up from reference TRBV7-9 and TRBJ2-7, is DTGVSQNPRHKITKRGQNVTFRCDPISEHNRLYWYRQTLGQGPEFLTYFQNEAQLEKSRLLSDRFSAERPKGSFSTLEIQRTEQGDSAMYLCASSLESSYEQYFGPGTRLTVT.

The CDR3: CASSYRSGADEQYF. In nucleotides, the CDR3 is TGTGCCAGCAGTTACCGTTCAGGGGCCGACGAGCAGTACTTC. The chain recombines TRBV6-5 with TRBJ2-7; perhaps TRBD1 as D (6 bases). The V gene lost 2 bases and the J gene lost 5 bases, with 13 bases spanning the gap. Germline V CDR1 and CDR2: MNHEY, SVGAGI. CDR3 length: 14 amino acids.

V gene TRBV11-2 combines with J gene TRBJ2-5; 9 positions match TRBD2. From germline, CDR1 is SGHAT and CDR2 FQNNGV. The CDR3 loop spans 15 amino acids. V gave up 3 bases and J gave up 5 bases; unmatched junction bases: 7. The CDR3 nucleotides read TGTGCCAGCAGCTTCGAGGCGGGAGGGCCGGAGACCCAGTACTTC. Translated, it gives CASSFEAGGPETQYF.

The chain recombines TRBV7-2 with TRBJ2-5; 9 bases fit TRBD1. Germline V gives CDR1 SGHTA, CDR2 FQGNSA. This CDR3 has 17 amino acids. V dropped 3 bases and J dropped 4; count of bases not matched to a gene: 12. The CDR3 sequence: CASSFFGPGQGRETQYF. CDR3 coding DNA: TGTGCCAGCAGCTTTTTCGGACCGGGACAGGGTAGAGAGACCCAGTACTTC.

This clone was counted a single time. The V call is TRBV29-1, the J call TRBJ2-7, with 7 nucleotides matching TRBD2. V dropped 6 bases and J dropped 2; count of bases not matched to a gene: 10. This CDR3 is built from 14 residues. Germline assignment: CDR1 SQVTM and CDR2 ANQGSEA. The CDR3 protein is CSVRGREATYEQYF. The CDR3 nucleotides read TGCAGCGTCCGGGGGAGGGAGGCGACCTACGAGCAGTACTTC.

This clone was seen only once. This sample includes further DNA sequences coding for the same CDR3. The chain has TRBV7-2 and TRBJ2-3; D not resolved. With 4 bases removed from V and 3 bases from J, the gap between germline ends came to 11 bases. Per the germline V gene, CDR1 is SGHTA and CDR2 is FQGNSA. The CDR3 has 14 residues. CDR3 amino acids: CASSSSRVTDTQYF. The DNA of the CDR3 is TGTGCCAGCAGCTCAAGTAGGGTTACAGATACGCAGTATTTT.

The sample holds one count of this clone. The V call is TRBV19, the J call TRBJ2-2; D gene ambiguous. The V gene's germline CDR1 is LNHDA and CDR2 SQIVND (reference sequence). V lost 7 bases and J 3 bases, leaving 9 bases between the germline ends. The CDR3 runs to 13 residues. CDR3 bases: TGTGCCAGTAATAGAGACTACACCGGGGAGCTGTTTTTT. This encodes CASNRDYTGELFF.

The chain carries TRBV19 and TRBJ2-2; 7 bases are a match to TRBD1. The CDR3 is made up of 16 amino acids. The V and J ends lost 4 bases and 3 bases, in that order; junction bases with no gene match: 8. CDR1 is LNHDA and CDR2 is SQIVND in the germline V gene (reference sequence). The CDR3 DNA reads as TGTGCCAGTAGTAAGGATCTGACAGGGTACACCGGGGAGCTGTTTTTT. Amino acids: CASSKDLTGYTGELFF.

This chain joins TRBV7-9 and TRBJ2-1; the D gene is possibly TRBD2 (5 bases). Germline CDR1 reads SEHNR; CDR2 reads FQNEAQ (reference sequence). Trimming stripped 3 bases from V and 9 bases from J, with 12 bases between. The CDR3 length is 13 residues. CDR3 sequence reads: CASSLMEDPEQFF. In nucleotides, the CDR3 is TGTGCCAGCAGCTTGATGGAGGACCCTGAGCAGTTCTTC. Full variable domain (remainder filled in from reference TRBV7-9 and TRBJ2-1): DTGVSQNPRHKITKRGQNVTFRCDPISEHNRLYWYRQTLGQGPEFLTYFQNEAQLEKSRLLSDRFSAERPKGSFSTLEIQRTEQGDSAMYLCASSLMEDPEQFFGPGTRLTVL.

This chain links TRBV7-9 with TRBJ1-4, with unresolved D. Germline-derived CDR1 and CDR2 are SEHNR and FQNEAQ (reference sequence). The CDR3 consists of 13 residues. V lost 6 bases to trimming and J lost 0 bases, with 5 bases between them. The CDR3 bases are TGTGCCAGCAGTAGGACAACTAATGAAAAACTGTTTTTT. Translated: CASSRTTNEKLFF.

The rearrangement joins TRBV28 to TRBJ2-6; D gene uncertain. The V end was cut by 6 bases, the J end by 4 bases, with 10 bases between. Germline V gene sequence: CDR1 MDHEN, CDR2 SYDVKM. This CDR3 has 14 residues. CDR3 DNA: TGTGCCAGCAGATCCGTTCCCGGGGCCAACGTCCTGACTTTC. As protein: CASRSVPGANVLTF.

CDR3 residues: CASSDSGTSLYEQYF. CDR3 bases: TGTGCCAGCAGCGACTCCGGGACATCGCTCTACGAGCAGTACTTC. V is TRBV7-2 and J is TRBJ2-7, with a tentative D call TRBD1 (6 bases). The CDR3 length is 15 residues. With 5 bases removed from V and 3 bases from J, the gap between germline ends came to 17 bases. Germline values: CDR1 SGHTA, CDR2 FQGNSA. Together with reference TRBV7-2 and TRBJ2-7, the CDR3 gives the full variable domain: GAGVSQSPSNKVTEKGKDVELRCDPISGHTALYWYRQSLGQGLEFLIYFQGNSAPDKSGLPSDRFSAERTGGSVSTLTIQRTQQEDSAVYLCASSDSGTSLYEQYFGPGTRLTVT.

This clone appeared a single time. The chain recombines TRBV25-1 with TRBJ2-1, with D unclear. Trimming took 5 bases from V and 10 from J, leaving 21 bases between them. This CDR3 region has 15 residues. Germline CDR1 reads MGHDK; CDR2 reads SYGVNS. CDR3 DNA: TGTGCCAGCAGTACGGTTGGACCGTCGATTGGGGAGCAGTTCTTC. The encoded protein is CASSTVGPSIGEQFF.